Reported below is one TCR beta chain. What antigen it recognizes has not been identified. No base-level quality is on record; no much larger clone is a single base apart. The sample comes from a study of cytomegalovirus exposure and HLA in healthy donors (dated by TCRdb to 2015 to 2018). With regard to the full study: In an earlier analysis of some 550 of the donors, around 300 Gb of sequence data and just under 120 million unique TCR beta sequences from 180 million or so T cells were reported. Several DR-DQ haplotypes were handled as single units for association and clustering because linkage in the cohort was strong. Genome-wide SNP genotypes for about three fifths of the 666 donors were used in a later genetic analysis, which treated that subset as a discovery cohort. To predict cytomegalovirus infection status, the study combined high-throughput TCR immunosequencing, statistical association of individual TCRs with disease status, and machine learning. In an earlier analysis of around 540 of the donors, high-throughput TCR beta sequencing was used to judge whether each TCR beta V gene segment behaved as functional or pseudogenic. An early release covering approximately 600 HLA-typed donors comprised about 290 gigabases of sequencing data and approximately 80 million unique TCR sequences. Rather than using new phenotypic data, the later analysis identified candidate immune exposures from TCR beta sequences and from how often those sequences occurred across donors. HLA typing covered class I and class II loci at four-digit resolution. Donor age, sex, ethnicity and CMV serostatus were collected together with the repertoire data. A later analysis re-analyzed previously published TCR beta repertoires from hundreds of donors and added high-resolution HLA genotyping to study TCR occurrence patterns. The aim of the study was to test whether cataloging public T cell receptors could identify signatures of past pathogen exposure. Among roughly 400 genotyped donors of the cohort, an average of approximately 200,000 unique TCR beta nucleotide sequences was sequenced per donor, of which about 18% were non-productive. All discovery cohort repertoires had been generated using a single sequencing platform. Of the roughly 400 genotyped donors, 75% to 85% were placed in the genetic ancestry cluster associated with self-reported Caucasian donors. Typing coverage varied by locus: roughly 620-640 donors for A, B, C, DRB1 and DQB1; approximately 560 for DQA1; about 570 for DPA1; roughly 450 for DPB1. The T cell repertoires of several hundred subjects were profiled by immunosequencing and related to cytomegalovirus serostatus. In addition to the first cohort of around 670 subjects, a separate validation cohort of approximately 120 different subjects was used.

In the germline V gene, CDR1 corresponds to ENHRY and CDR2 to SYGVKD. Ends trimmed: V by 4 bases, J by 5 bases; bases unmatched to a gene: 6. Including cysteine and phenylalanine, the CDR3 has 14 amino acids. The read is trimmed to its CDR3 DNA, 42 bases read in frame from base 1. The library was obtained by the immunoSEQ multiplex PCR assay. For the multiplex PCR, a mixture combining 60 forward primers for TCR Vbeta segments and 13 reverse primers for TCR Jbeta segments was used. The CDR3 region of rearranged TCR beta genes was amplified from genomic DNA by a multiplex PCR assay. On the Illumina HiSeq System, the amplified TCR beta libraries were sequenced as 87-base-pair reads. Per the authors' processing: Across the roughly 700 repertoires, a later analysis counted some 81 million unique TCR beta chains, around 10 million of which were shared by at least two donors. A nearest-neighbor algorithm error-corrected the raw reads and collapsed the reads into unique sequences, merging closely related sequences to remove PCR and sequencing errors. To assign V, D and J gene segments, CDR3 sequences were aligned to IMGT reference sequences. For a sequence to be retained, a match of at least six nucleotides to both a V gene segment and a J gene segment was required. Rearrangements were called productive when the CDR3 lacked stop codons and stayed in frame with V and J; all others were non-productive. Following IMGT convention, CDR3 was defined as the stretch from the second conserved V-encoded cysteine to the conserved J-encoded phenylalanine. In an earlier analysis of roughly 610 of the donors, sequences lacking an unambiguous match to a single V gene segment were excluded. An earlier analysis of 550 to 650 of the donors classified V segments as functional when productive rearrangements were above 56.7% and as segregating when the standard deviation between donors was above 5%. To diagnose cytomegalovirus status from the catalog of TCR beta chain sequences, a statistical classification framework was built. In a later analysis, TCR nucleotide sequences were compared against IMGT/GENE-DB human TR gene sequences so that V and J genes could be assigned. Using the TCRdist pipeline, a later analysis assigned CDR3 sequences along with most-parsimonious VDJ recombination scenarios. A later analysis defined each TCR beta chain by its CDR3 amino acid sequence plus V-gene family, and excluded reads lacking a unique V-gene family. A later analysis removed 550 to 700 highly shared, low-generation-probability nucleotide sequences to deal with suspected cross-contamination and a sequencing artifact. In a later analysis, a clonal expansion index for each public chain was calculated from normalized within-repertoire ranks of inferred template counts. In a later analysis, generation probabilities were computed with a VDJ recombination model fitted to out-of-frame rearrangements, and the resulting probabilities were checked against IGoR. In a later analysis, TCR-TCR, TCR-HLA and TCR-CMV co-occurrence was scored with hypergeometric tests, and a repertoire-size bias correction was applied to TCR pairs. False discovery rates were estimated in a later analysis by permuting HLA or CMV assignments 20 times. In a later analysis, co-occurring TCRs were grouped using DBSCAN, and TCRdist sequence similarity was added for clustering within HLA-allele-positive subsets. For co-occurrence clustering, repertoires with fewer than 30,000 or more than 120,000 public chains were excluded, along with four to six repertoires with anomalous nucleotide sharing. What TCRdb holds here is the immuneACCESS table cut down to in-frame rearrangements. Part of the clones is not present; checked against another copy, under half of the missing clones reflect an unresolved V gene, and the others are unexplained. That table supplies the V and J calls and clone size; D and trimming were determined from the DNA. This sample is represented by approximately 150,000 clones; roughly 80% of them were singletons. Approximately 0.9% of the sample rests with the top ten.

The investigation overall reported the following: V-gene and J-gene trimming of TCR beta chains was associated with a missense DCLRE1C variant in a later genetic analysis, and the association was replicated in an independent cohort. A total of 150 or so TCR beta chains were listed by the study as associated with cytomegalovirus. The classifier was reported to diagnose cytomegalovirus status with high specificity and sensitivity in both the original cohort and the validation cohort. A cluster of highly shared sequence variants was judged likely to represent a technical artifact of the sequencing pipeline. A further reported finding was that TCR beta sequences accurately predicted the HLA-A and HLA-B alleles for most subjects in the first cohort. While some public TCRs were present in many individuals, most TCR sequences turned up only very rarely across donors. The authors suggested that the approach could potentially be extended to other disease states and immunological phenotypes. Because HLA typing was unavailable for some donors at each locus, only the typed subset was used in association tests. Immune exposure information for the cohort was limited to CMV serostatus. Seventeen rarely observed V segments, including chromosome 9 orphons, were excluded from the earlier analysis of several hundred of the donors because counts were too low. In a later analysis, HLA-associated TCR beta chains showed more clonal expansion and lower generation probabilities than non-associated chains that were equally common. A later genetic analysis reported fewer N-insertions in productive TCRs among donors in an Asian-associated ancestry cluster than the approximately 670-donor mean. Most CMV-associated TCR beta chains appeared to be HLA-restricted in a later analysis, and the HLA associations seemed to be driven largely by CMV exposure. The presence/absence analyses assumed that sequencing depth was roughly uniform across donors, and that assumption may not be true. Specific HLA alleles were associated with some 15,000 TCR beta sequences at a false discovery rate of 0.05 in a later analysis. Assigning TCR associations to individual alleles was difficult when HLA alleles, especially DR and DQ, strongly co-occurred. In a later analysis, TCR association rates were found to vary across HLA loci, with the most associated TCRs seen for DRB1 alleles and the fewest for HLA-C alleles. In vitro tests confirmed that a few of the cytomegalovirus-associated TCR beta chains recognize cytomegalovirus antigens. Only TCR beta chains were sequenced in this cohort, and the absence of alpha or paired-chain data limited detectable features. Correlated functional status among segregating V segments might reflect linkage disequilibrium, but an unknown experimental factor could not be ruled out. The 87-base-pair reads could not distinguish some IMGT-functional V segments, including TRBV6-2 and TRBV6-3, so those segments were excluded. Broadly in line with IMGT annotations, most TCR beta V segments showed up in productive rearrangements about 87% or about 30% of the time in an earlier analysis of under 700 of the donors. According to a later analysis, parvovirus B19, influenza, CMV and Epstein-Barr virus appeared linked to several top co-occurrence clusters.

The cohort consisted of 650 to 700 healthy bone marrow donors. Cohort members were all nominally healthy when sampled, although unrecorded immune exposures were likely present. The donor tested CMV seronegative and was one of the 352 seronegative cohort members. Each donor provided a peripheral blood sample, and peripheral blood mononuclear cells were used for TCR beta sequencing. Genomic DNA was extracted from the blood cell samples with the Qiagen DNeasy Blood Extraction Kit. The chain is encoded by TRBV10-3 joined to TRBJ2-7; 9 middle bases align to TRBD2. The sample comprised PBMCs. The sequence came from a woman in her sixties or seventies in good health and CMV-seronegative. The sequence in DNA is TGTGCCATCAGTGGGGCGGGAGGGTTGGACGAGCAGTACTTC. It codes for CAISGAGGLDEQYF.